This record concerns one T cell receptor beta chain sequence. Its antigen is not yet known. The sample holds no much larger clone one base away, and base qualities are not on file. This record comes from a study of CD8+ T cells in alopecia areata (dated by TCRdb to the late 2010s). Notes on the research overall: The treated patients, all with moderate-to-severe alopecia areata, were enrolled in an open-label pilot trial of oral tofacitinib given at 5 to 10 mg twice daily. Tofacitinib was administered for 6 to 18 months, and 6 months of follow-up off drug were then conducted to assess delayed response and recurrence. In treated patients, disease severity was measured using the SALT score, which gives the percentage of scalp surface area affected. To study T cell clonal expansion in alopecia areata, the researchers applied high-throughput TCRbeta sequencing to both the C3H/HeJ mouse model and human patients. Human TCRbeta sequencing covered scalp tissue and sorted CD4+ and CD8+ peripheral blood T cells from patchy and totalis/universalis alopecia areata patients and healthy controls. Patients on tofacitinib were biopsied at baseline and after 4 and 24 weeks of treatment, and several of the patients also had a later scalp biopsy. Clonality in the scalp was compared among normal scalp (n=4), patchy alopecia areata scalp (n=8), and alopecia totalis/universalis scalp (n=8). RNA came from the PAXgene miRNA kit for fixed scalp, the miRNeasy kit for PBMCs, and the RNeasy kit for mouse skin. immunoSEQ multiplex PCR using 35 Vbeta forward primers and 13 Jbeta reverse primers was used to amplify TCRbeta CDR3 regions. What the work shows at the level of the full study, not this receptor alone: The treated cohort was small, with a single nonresponder, so links between baseline CD8+ expansion and response need larger studies. TCR sequences shared between patients were less clear than in mice, possibly partly because of HLA diversity in the patient population. With tofacitinib, both scalp clonality and the number of expanded CD8+ clones among the top 100 scalp clones went down significantly. During tofacitinib treatment, many expanded lesional clones stuck around in both scalp and blood, and this persistence may partly explain why relapse happens after treatment is stopped. Lesional scalp, especially in alopecia totalis/universalis, showed higher clonality and more expanded CD8+ clones than normal scalp, suggesting antigenic drive. Resident alphabeta T cells in normal human skin are also sequenced, complicating scalp TCR repertoire analysis, unlike mouse skin dominated by gammadelta T cells.

In the paper's terms, the time point label means: around 28 days on oral tofacitinib. The sample's treatment or condition label, in plain terms: oral pan-JAK inhibitor, 5-10 mg twice daily. Lesional scalp punch biopsies and peripheral blood were obtained from alopecia areata patients. PBMCs were isolated by density centrifugation and stained for CD3, CD4 and CD8, and CD4+ and CD8+ T cells were sorted on a FACSAria. The library was made by the immunoSEQ multiplex PCR assay. For TCR sequencing, RNA was extracted from every sample and reverse transcribed into cDNA to serve as template. First-strand cDNA was synthesized with SuperScript III using a 2:1 mix of oligo-dT and random hexamers. A synthetic immune receptor repertoire was used to measure amplification bias, and any remaining bias was corrected computationally. From the authors' description of their analysis: Raw reads were preprocessed to remove errors, and CDR3 was defined according to IMGT conventions as the region from the conserved cysteine to phenylalanine. Clonality was calculated as 1 minus Shannon entropy normalized by log2 of the number of productive unique TCRs. Whether scalp clones were CD4 or CD8 was inferred by matching scalp TCRbeta sequences against CD4 and CD8 repertoires sorted from blood. Sourced from immuneACCESS, this table was stored by TCRdb with only in-frame sequences that have V and J called. A share of the clones is absent; for the studies checked, an unresolved V gene accounts for under half, and the remainder has no known explanation. V and J calls plus clone size are reproduced from that table; the DNA served to infer D and trimming. This sample holds 150,000 to 200,000 clones; around 71% were observed only once. Of the sample, roughly 0.85% falls within the top ten clones.

The V end gives up 6 bases and the J end 8 bases, leaving 7 bases in the junction not matched to a gene. Taken from the germline V gene, the CDR1 and CDR2 loops are SQVTM and ANQGSEA. The CDR3 runs 13 residues from the cysteine to the phenylalanine. The only DNA kept is the CDR3, 39 bases in frame from the first base. The source was CD4+ T cells sorted from blood, collected at week 4, from a patient treated with tofacitinib. This sequence was found in a human donor with alopecia areata. In this chain, TRBV29-1 is recombined with TRBJ1-2, with 12 bases in between that match TRBD1. The bases read TGCAGCGTAGCGGGACAGGGGGCGAGAGGCTACACCTTC. This is translated as CSVAGQGARGYTF.